This T cell receptor beta chain was retrieved from a study of blood T cells in healthy people across ages. Study findings and constraints: Diversity of TCR beta correlated strongly with naive T cell percentage.

Together with a sample-barcoded 5' primer, a J-beta primer mix was included in a second PCR lasting roughly 6 to 12 cycles. TCRdb processed the 5' RACE reads anew with MiXCR; each CDR3 protein has one entry. Of around 780,000 distinct CDR3 sequences listed, under 30% are singletons. Each sample used at least 7 million PBMCs. The CDR3 runs to 14 residues. V lost 5 bases and J 3 bases, leaving 10 bases between the germline ends. Details on this clonotype: Its target is unknown.

This sample was also put to use in a study of T cells of mothers and their children. As that report states: Using around 1.5 ug per 15 ul, all extracted RNA underwent cDNA synthesis. Primer M1S, used in the second PCR, introduced sample barcodes and 2-4 random nucleotides.

The sequence was collected from a boy between 10 and 17 years old in good health. Input material: blood. The chain is built from TRBV12-3 or TRBV12-4 and TRBJ1-4; D is undetermined. The CDR3 is CASSDVRSNEKLFF. The CDR3 nucleotides are TGTGCCAGCAGTGATGTACGCTCTAATGAAAAACTGTTTTTT.